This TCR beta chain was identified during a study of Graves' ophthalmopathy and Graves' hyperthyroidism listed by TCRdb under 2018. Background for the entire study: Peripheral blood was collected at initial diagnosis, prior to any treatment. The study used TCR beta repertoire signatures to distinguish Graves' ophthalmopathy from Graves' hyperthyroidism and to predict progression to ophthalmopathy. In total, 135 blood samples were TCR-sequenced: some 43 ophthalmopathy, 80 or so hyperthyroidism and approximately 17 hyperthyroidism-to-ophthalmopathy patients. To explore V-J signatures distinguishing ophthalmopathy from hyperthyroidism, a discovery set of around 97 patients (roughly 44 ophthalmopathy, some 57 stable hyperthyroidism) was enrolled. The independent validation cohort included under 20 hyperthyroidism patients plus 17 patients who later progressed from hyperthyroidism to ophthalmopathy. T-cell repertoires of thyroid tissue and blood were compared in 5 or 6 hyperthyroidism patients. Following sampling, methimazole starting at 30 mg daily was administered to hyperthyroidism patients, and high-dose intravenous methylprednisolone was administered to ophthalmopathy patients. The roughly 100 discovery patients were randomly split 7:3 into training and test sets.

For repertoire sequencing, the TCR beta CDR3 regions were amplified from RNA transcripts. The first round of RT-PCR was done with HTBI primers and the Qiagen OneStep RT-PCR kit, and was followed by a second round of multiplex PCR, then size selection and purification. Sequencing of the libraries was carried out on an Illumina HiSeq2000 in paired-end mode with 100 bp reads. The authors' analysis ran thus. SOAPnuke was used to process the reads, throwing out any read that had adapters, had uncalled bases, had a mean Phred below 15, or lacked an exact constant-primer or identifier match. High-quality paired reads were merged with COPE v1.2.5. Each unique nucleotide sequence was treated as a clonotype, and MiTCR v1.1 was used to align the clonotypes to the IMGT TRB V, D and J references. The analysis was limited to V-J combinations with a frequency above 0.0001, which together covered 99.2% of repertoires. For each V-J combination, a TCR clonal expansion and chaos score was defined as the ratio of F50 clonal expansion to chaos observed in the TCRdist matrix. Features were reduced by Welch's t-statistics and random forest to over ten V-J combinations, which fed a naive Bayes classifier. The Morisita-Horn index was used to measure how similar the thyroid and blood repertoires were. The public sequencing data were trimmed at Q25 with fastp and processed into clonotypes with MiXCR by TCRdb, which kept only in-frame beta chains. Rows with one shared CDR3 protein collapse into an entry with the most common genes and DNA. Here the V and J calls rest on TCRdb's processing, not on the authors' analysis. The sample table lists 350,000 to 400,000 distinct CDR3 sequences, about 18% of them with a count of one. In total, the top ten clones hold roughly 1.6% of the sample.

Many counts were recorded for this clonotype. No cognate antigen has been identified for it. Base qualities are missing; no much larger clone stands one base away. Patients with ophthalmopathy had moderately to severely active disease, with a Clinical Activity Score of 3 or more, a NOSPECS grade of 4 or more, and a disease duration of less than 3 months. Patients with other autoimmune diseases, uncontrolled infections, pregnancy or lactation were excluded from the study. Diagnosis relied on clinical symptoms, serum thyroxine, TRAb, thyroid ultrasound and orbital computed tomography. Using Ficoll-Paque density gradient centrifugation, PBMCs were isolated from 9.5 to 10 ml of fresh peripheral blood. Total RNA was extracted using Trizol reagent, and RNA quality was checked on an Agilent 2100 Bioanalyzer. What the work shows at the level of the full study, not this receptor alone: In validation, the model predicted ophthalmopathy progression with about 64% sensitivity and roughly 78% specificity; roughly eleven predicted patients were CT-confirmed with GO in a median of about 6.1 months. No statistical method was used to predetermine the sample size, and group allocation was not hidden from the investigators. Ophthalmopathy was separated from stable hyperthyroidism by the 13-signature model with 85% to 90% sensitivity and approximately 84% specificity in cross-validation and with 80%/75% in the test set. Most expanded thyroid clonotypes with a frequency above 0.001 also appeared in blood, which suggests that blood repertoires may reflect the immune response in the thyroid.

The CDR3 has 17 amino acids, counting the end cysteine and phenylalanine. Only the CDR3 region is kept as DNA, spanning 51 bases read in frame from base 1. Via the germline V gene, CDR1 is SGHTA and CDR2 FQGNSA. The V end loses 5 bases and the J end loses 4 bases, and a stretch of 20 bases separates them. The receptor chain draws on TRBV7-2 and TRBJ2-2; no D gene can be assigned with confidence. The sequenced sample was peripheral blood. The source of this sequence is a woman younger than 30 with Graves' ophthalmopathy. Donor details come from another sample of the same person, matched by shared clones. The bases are TGTGCCAGCAGCATACCGACCCGCGGCCCCACCACCGGGGAGCTGTTTTTT. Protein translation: CASSIPTRGPTTGELFF.